This record concerns one T cell receptor (beta chain) sequence. No antigen is known for it. The record has no base qualities; no much larger clone is one base away. Using the deep immunoSEQ assay, multiplex PCR amplified TCR CDR3 regions from genomic DNA. Genomic DNA extracted from each cell subset was distributed evenly over all wells of several immunoSEQ 96-well plates, and each plate served as one replicate. For sorted subsets, about 210 ng of genomic DNA, equivalent to around 29,000 T cell genomes, went into each replicate PCR. The purified libraries were quantified using a Qubit 3.0 fluorometer, sized with a Bioanalyzer 2100, and then quantified again using the KAPA Library Quantification kit. Each immunoSEQ 96-well plate was sequenced on its own single-read 150-cycle Illumina NextSeq 550 flow cell. In the source study's methods: The immunoSEQ output contained only junctional sequences without quality scores, so filtering could not match that applied to full-length reads. Sequences were annotated with PyIR, a Python wrapper for IgBLAST v1.9, and V/J genes and CDR3 were assigned using IMGT germline references. Reads were filtered out if the reads had weak V/J assignments (E-value above 1e-6), no CDR3, stop codons, out-of-frame junctions, or ambiguous translated residues. V3J clonotypes were defined as sequences sharing an identical inferred V gene, J gene, and CDR3 amino acid sequence. The percentage overlap between two repertoires was calculated by dividing the number of shared unique clonotypes by the size of the smaller repertoire. Three approaches were used to assess repertoire richness: RTK rarefaction, the Chao1 estimator, and Recon v2.1 estimates of unobserved clonotypes. For all TCRbeta clonotypes obtained by the gDNA method from four donors, generation probabilities were computed with OLGA. The source is immuneACCESS, and TCRdb retained only in-frame sequences with V and J called. Part of the clones is not carried over; for the studies checked, unresolved V genes explain less than half of this, and the remainder is unexplained. The DNA was the basis for D and trimming; V, J and clone size are from that table. Here the sample has roughly 850,000 clones; 90% to 98% occur a single time. The ten largest clones capture around 0.25% of the sample.

This sample was taken from a study of shared clonotypes between healthy human individuals (TCRdb year 2020). General notes on the study: A couple of women and a few men aged 18 to 49 years were included in the cohort. For each donor, CD4 naive and CD4 memory were each run on three plates, CD8 naive on two plates, and CD8 memory on one plate. To estimate repertoire size and how much clonotype sharing occurs between individuals, the study deeply sequenced the blood TCR repertoires of five or six healthy adults. To increase sequencing depth and limit assay-specific biases, TCR repertoire library preparation and sequencing were carried out by different laboratories using diverse techniques. Per donor, leukapheresis produced somewhere between about 0.94 and 9 billion PBMCs.

Here is what the overall study found, with its caveats: Because the study included a small number of donors, the genetic and exposure-history diversity represented was limited. Sampling was restricted to blood, and TCR repertoires in tissues likely differ from the TCR repertoires found in blood. Across a handful of donors, 4.5% to 6.5% of naive CD4, more than 3% of naive CD8, around 2.1% of memory CD4, and 0.3% to 0.45% of memory CD8 clonotypes were shared. Pairwise subsampling led to the expectation that sequencing depth would affect the degree of clonotype sharing among donors. Compared with non-shared clonotypes, clonotypes shared by all four sorted-subset donors had higher generation probabilities. Incomplete sequencing was indicated by rarefaction of sorted-subset datasets, despite the large sequencing depth. Estimated clonotype richness was generally larger for naive than for memory subsets.

CD8 naive samples were obtained by positive selection for CCR7 among CD45RO-negative cells, yielding a CD45RA+CCR7+ population from which TemRA cells were excluded. Donors were healthy HIV-negative adults with no recently reported acute infections or vaccinations. Every donor was a Caucasian adult residing in Nashville, Tennessee, USA. After blood collection by leukapheresis, PBMCs were isolated using Ficoll-Histopaque density gradient centrifugation and then cryopreserved in the vapor phase of liquid nitrogen. Purity and quantity of every magnetically sorted T cell population were checked by analytical flow cytometry. Each sorted fraction had its genomic DNA isolated and then quantified by UV absorbance on a Nanodrop 2000c. The CDR3, from cysteine to phenylalanine, totals 12 residues. Only the CDR3 DNA is retained, 36 bases long and in frame from the first base. As encoded in the germline V gene, CDR1 is SGHVS while CDR2 is FQNEAQ. V lost 1 base and J lost 7 bases; the stretch between them is 4 bases long.

This receptor was identified in a man aged 30 to 39 in good health. In this chain, TRBV7-8 is recombined with TRBJ2-2; no D gene call is confident. The sequencing input was naive CD8+ T cells sorted from blood. The sample's cell subset or site label, decoded: CD45RA+CCR7+. The DNA reads as follows: TGTGCCAGCAGCTTAGACAGCGGGGAGCTGTTTTTT. The resulting protein is CASSLDSGELFF.